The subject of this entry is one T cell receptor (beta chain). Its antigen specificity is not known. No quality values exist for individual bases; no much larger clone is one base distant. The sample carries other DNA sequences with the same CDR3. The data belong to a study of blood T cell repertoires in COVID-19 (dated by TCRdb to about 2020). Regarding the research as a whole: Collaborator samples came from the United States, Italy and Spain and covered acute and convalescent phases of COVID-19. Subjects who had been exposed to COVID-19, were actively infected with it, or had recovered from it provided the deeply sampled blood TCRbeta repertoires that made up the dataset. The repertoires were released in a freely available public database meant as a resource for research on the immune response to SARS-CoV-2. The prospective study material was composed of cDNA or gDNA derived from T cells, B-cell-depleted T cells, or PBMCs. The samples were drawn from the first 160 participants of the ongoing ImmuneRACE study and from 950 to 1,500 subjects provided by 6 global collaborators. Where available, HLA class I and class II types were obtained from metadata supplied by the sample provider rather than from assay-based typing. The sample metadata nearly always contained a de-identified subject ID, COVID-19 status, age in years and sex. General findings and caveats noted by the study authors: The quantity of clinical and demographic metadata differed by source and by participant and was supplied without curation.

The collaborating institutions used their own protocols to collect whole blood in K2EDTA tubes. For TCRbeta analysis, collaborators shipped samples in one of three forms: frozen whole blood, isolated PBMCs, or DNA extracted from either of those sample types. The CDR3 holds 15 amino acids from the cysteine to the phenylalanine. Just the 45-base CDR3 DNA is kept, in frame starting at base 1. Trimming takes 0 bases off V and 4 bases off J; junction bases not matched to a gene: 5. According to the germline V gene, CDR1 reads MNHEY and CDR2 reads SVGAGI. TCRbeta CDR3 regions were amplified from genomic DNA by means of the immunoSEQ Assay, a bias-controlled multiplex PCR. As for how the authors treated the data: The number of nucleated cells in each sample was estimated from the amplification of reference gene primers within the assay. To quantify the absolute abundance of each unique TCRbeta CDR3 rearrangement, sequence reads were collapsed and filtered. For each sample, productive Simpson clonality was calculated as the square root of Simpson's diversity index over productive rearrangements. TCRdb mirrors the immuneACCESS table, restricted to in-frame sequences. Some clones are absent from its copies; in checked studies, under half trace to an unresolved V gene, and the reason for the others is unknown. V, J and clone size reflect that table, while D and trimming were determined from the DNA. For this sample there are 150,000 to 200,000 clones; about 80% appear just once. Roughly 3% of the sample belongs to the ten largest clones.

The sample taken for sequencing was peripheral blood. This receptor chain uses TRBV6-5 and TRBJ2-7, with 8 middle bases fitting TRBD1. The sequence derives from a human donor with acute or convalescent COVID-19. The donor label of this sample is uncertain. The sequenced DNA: TGTGCCAGCAGTTACTCGAGGCAGGGGGCTTACGAGCAGTACTTC. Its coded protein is CASSYSRQGAYEQYF.